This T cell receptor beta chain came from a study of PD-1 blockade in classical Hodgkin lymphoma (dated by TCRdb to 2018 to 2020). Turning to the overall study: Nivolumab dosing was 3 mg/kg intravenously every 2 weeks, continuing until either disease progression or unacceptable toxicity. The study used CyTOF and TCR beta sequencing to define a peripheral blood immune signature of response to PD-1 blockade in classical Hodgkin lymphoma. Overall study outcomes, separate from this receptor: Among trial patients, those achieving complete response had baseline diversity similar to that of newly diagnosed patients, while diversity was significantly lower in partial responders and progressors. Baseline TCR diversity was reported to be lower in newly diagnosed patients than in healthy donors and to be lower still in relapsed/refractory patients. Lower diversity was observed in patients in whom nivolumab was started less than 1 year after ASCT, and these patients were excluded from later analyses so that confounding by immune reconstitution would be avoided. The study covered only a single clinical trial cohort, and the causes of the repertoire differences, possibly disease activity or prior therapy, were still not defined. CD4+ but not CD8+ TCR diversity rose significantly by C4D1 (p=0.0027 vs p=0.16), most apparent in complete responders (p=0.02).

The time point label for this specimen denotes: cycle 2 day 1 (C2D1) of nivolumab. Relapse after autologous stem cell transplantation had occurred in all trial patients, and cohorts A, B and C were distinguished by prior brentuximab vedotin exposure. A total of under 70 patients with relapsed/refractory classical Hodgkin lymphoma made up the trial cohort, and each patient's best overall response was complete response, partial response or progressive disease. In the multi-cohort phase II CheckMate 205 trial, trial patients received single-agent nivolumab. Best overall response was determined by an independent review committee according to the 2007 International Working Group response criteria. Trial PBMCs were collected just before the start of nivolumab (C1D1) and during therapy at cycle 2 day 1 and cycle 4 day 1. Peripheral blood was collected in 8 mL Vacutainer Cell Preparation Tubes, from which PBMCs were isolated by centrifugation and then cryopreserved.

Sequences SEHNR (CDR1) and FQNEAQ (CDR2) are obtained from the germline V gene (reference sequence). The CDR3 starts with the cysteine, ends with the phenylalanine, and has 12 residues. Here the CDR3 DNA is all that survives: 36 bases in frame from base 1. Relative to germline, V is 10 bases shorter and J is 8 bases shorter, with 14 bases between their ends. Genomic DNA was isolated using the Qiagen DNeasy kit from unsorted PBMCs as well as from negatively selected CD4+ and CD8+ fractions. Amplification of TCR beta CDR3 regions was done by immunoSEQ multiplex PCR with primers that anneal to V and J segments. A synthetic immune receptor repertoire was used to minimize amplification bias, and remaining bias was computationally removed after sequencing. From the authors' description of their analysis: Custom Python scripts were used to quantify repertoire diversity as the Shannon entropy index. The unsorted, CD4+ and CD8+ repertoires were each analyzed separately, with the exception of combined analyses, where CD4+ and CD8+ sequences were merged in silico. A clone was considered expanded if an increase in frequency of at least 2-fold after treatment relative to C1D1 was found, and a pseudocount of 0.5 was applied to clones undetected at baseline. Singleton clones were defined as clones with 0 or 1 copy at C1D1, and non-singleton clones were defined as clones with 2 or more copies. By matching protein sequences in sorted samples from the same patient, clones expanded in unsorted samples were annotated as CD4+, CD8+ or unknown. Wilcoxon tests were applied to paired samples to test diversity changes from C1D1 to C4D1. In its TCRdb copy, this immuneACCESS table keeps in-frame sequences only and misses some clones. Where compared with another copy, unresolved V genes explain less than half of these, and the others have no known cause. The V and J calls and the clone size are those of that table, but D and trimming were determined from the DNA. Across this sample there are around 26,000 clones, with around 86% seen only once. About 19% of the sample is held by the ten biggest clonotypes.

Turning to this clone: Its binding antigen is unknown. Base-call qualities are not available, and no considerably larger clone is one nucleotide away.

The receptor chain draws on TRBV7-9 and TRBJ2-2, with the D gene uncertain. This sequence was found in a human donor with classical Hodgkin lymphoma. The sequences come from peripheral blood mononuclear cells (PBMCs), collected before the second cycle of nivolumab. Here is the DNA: TGTGCCACCTCAGGTCCCTGGGGGGAGCTGTTTTTT. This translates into CATSGPWGELFF.